Listed here are 2 T cell receptor beta chains from one sample, sequenced in a study of blood T cell repertoires in COVID-19. The protocol was immunoSEQ multiplex PCR, while the TCRdb copy is restricted to in-frame clones and leaves out a portion. The sample contains roughly 40,000 clones, about 82% of which appear only once. Sequencing used peripheral blood. These receptors were obtained from a man between 65 and 85 years old with acute or convalescent COVID-19.

The chain couples TRBV6-5 to TRBJ1-2; 9 positions match TRBD1. The trim removed 8 bases at V and 6 bases at J, leaving 13 bases unmatched. Germline lookup yields CDR1 MNHEY and CDR2 SVGAGI. CDR3 length equals 15 residues. The CDR3 here is CASEGQGYGKDGYTF. The CDR3 bases are TGTGCCAGCGAAGGACAGGGGTATGGGAAGGATGGCTACACCTTC.

The chain recombines TRBV28 with TRBJ1-2; D not resolved. Germline assignment: CDR1 MDHEN and CDR2 SYDVKM. Trimming shortened V by 3 bases and J by 8 bases, and 10 bases separated the two germline ends. The CDR3 has 12 amino acids. CDR3 bases: TGTGCCAGCAGTTTCCGGGAGCGGGGCTACACCTTC. This sequence encodes CASSFRERGYTF.